Sequencing of this T cell receptor beta chain was carried out in a study of OX40 agonist ivuxolimab in advanced cancers. Losses at the gene ends were 4 bases for V and 3 bases for J; bases not matched to a gene: 3. The CDR3 totals 14 residues. Germline assignment: CDR1 SGHTA and CDR2 FQGNSA. As to this clone: Its matching antigen is unknown.

Clones were read by immunoSEQ multiplex PCR, and TCRdb kept only the in-frame ones, dropping some. The table shows about 43,000 clones, with approximately 83% occurring only once. Whole-study results and caveats: The average count of expanded clones was higher among CD8+ T cells than among CD4+.

Sequenced here: CD4+ or CD8+ T cells sorted from blood, sampled in a trial of the OX40 agonist ivuxolimab. The genes are TRBV7-2 and TRBJ2-3, with TRBD2 matching over 8 bases. This clonotype was obtained from an adult with an advanced solid tumor such as melanoma, head and neck, liver or kidney cancer. The CDR3 DNA reads as TGTGCCAGCAGCTGGACTAGCAGTACAGATACGCAGTATTTT. This sequence encodes CASSWTSSTDTQYF.